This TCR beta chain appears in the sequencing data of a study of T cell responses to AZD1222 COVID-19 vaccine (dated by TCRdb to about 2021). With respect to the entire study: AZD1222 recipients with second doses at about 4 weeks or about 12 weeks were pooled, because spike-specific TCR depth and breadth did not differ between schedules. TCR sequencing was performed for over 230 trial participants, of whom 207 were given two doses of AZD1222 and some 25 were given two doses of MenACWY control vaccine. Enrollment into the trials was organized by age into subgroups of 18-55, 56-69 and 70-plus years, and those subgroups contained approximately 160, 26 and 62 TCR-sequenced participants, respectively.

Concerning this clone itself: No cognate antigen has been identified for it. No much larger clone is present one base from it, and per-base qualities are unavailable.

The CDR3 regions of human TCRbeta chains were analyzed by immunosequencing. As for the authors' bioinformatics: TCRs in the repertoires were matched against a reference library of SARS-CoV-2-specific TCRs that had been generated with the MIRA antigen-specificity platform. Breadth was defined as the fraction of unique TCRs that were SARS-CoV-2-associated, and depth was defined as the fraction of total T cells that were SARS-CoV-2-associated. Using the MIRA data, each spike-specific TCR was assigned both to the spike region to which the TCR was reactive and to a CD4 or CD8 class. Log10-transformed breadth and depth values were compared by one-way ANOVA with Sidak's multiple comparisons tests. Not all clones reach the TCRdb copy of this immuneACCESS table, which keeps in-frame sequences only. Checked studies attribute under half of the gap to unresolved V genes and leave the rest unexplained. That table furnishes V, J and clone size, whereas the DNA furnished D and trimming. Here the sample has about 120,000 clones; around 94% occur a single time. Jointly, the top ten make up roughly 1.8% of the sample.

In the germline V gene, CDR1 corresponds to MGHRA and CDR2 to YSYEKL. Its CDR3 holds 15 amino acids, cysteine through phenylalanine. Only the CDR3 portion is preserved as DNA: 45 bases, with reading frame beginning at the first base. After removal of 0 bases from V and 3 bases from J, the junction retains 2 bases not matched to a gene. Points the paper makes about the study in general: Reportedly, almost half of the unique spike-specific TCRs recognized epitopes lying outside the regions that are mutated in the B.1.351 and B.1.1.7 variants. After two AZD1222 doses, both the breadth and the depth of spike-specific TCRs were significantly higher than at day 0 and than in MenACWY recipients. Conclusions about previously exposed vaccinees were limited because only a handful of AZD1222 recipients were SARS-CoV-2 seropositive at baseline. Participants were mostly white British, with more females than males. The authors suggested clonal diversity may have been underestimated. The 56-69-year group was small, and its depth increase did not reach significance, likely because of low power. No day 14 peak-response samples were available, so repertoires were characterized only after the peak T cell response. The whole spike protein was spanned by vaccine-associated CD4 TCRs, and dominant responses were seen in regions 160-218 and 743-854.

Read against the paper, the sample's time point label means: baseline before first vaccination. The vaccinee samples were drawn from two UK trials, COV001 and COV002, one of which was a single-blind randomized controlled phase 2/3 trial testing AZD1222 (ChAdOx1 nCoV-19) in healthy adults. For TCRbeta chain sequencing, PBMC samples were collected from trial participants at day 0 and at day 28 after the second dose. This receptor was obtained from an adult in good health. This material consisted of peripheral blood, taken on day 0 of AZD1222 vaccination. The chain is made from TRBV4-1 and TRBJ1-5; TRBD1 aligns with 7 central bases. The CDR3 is CASSQETGLNQPQHF. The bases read TGCGCCAGCAGCCAAGAGACAGGGCTCAATCAGCCCCAGCATTTT.